Sequencing of this TCR beta chain was carried out in a study of CD8 T cells in Susac syndrome. The germline gives CDR1 SQVTM, CDR2 ANQGSEA. After removal of 0 bases from V and 6 bases from J, the junction contained 7 bases not matched to a gene. The CDR3 has 14 amino acids. cDNA came from about 0.5 to 1 ug RNA primed by random hexamers. TCRdb passed the immunoSEQ multiplex PCR reads through MiXCR, listing each CDR3 protein once. The top ten hold approximately 0.12% of the sample, which has around 280,000 distinct CDR3 sequences, around 84% seen once. V usage is TRBV29-1 and J usage is TRBJ2-7; 8 bases line up with TRBD2. This receptor was taken from a human donor with multiple sclerosis. The sample consisted of CD8+ T cells from PBMCs. The CDR3 spells CSVEDLREAGEQYF. CDR3 sequence (DNA): TGCAGCGTTGAAGATCTGCGGGAGGCAGGCGAGCAGTACTTC.